This TCR beta chain was obtained from a study of sequential checkpoint blockade in melanoma (dated by TCRdb to between 2018 and 2021). Background on the whole study: Patients were assigned by 1:1 randomization to either first-line nivolumab followed by ipilimumab (arm A) or ipilimumab followed by nivolumab (arm B). Maintenance nivolumab came after each of the two trial sequences. Study-wide conclusions, independent of this receptor: The response-prediction model combining TCR metrics and mutation burden needs validation in larger, independent patient cohorts.

Explained via the paper, the treatment or condition label denotes: randomized to nivolumab then ipilimumab (arm A) or the reverse (arm B). None of the patients in the trial had previously been given DNA-damaging chemotherapy. Thawed PBMCs were sorted on a FACS Aria II flow cytometer to isolate live CD3+CD8+ cells negative for CD19 and CD56. The samples were obtained from melanoma patients enrolled in CheckMate 064, an open-label, randomized phase II trial testing sequential checkpoint blockade. Leukapheresis was used to collect peripheral blood mononuclear cells, which were then purified with Ficoll-Paque and frozen in human serum with roughly 9% DMSO. Immediately after sorting, the purity of sorted blood CD3+CD8+ cells was verified to be >98%, after which DNA was extracted. This clone was seen a single time. Which antigen it targets is not known. Base quality data are lacking; no much larger clone is found one base away.

The immunoSEQ Assay was used to immunosequence TCRbeta CDR3 regions from genomic DNA. Genomic DNA was amplified by bias-controlled multiplex PCR before high-throughput sequencing. The published analysis was carried out like this. To quantify the absolute abundance of each unique TCRbeta CDR3 region, the sequences were collapsed and filtered. Clonality, defined as 1 minus Pielou's evenness, was calculated using only productive rearrangements. A previously published method was used to identify clones with significantly greater frequencies in on-treatment samples than in baseline samples. Held by TCRdb, this immuneACCESS table contains in-frame sequences only and omits some clones. Under half of the omission traces to an unresolved V gene where checked; the cause of the rest is unknown. The D gene and trimming were derived from the DNA, and the V and J assignments and clone size from that table. Counted in this sample were more than 7,000 clones; about 60% of them appeared once. The ten largest account for roughly 40% of the sample.

From its cysteine to its phenylalanine, the CDR3 spans 16 amino acids. This entry keeps only the CDR3 DNA: 48 bases, framed from base 1. Here V drops 4 bases and J drops 6 bases, and the junction holds 11 bases not matched to any gene. Via the germline V gene, CDR1 is SGHVS and CDR2 FQNEAQ. The chain is encoded by TRBV7-8 joined to TRBJ2-1, and 8 junction bases match TRBD2. This specimen consisted of CD8+ T cells sorted from blood (inferred from file names), obtained from a patient given nivolumab and ipilimumab in sequence. This sequence originates from a human donor with melanoma. This receptor carries the CDR3 CASSSFSGGASNEQFF. The nucleotides are TGTGCCAGCAGCTCCTTCTCGGGGGGGGCTAGCAATGAGCAGTTCTTC. The full variable domain, with segments outside the CDR3 supplied by the reference TRBV7-8 and TRBJ2-1 proteins, appears as GAGVSQSPRYKVAKRGQDVALRCDPISGHVSLFWYQQALGQGPEFLTYFQNEAQLDKSGLPSDRFFAERPEGSVSTLKIQRTQQEDSAVYLCASSSFSGGASNEQFFGPGTRLTVL.